This entry lists 16 T cell receptor beta chains sequenced from one sample in a study of T cells expressing NK-cell markers (TCRdb year 2020). Libraries were built with 5' RACE. Sequencing instrument: Illumina HiSeq 2000. After reprocessing by TCRdb, each CDR3 protein sequence is one entry, and no DNA is given. The sample's own table lists about 550,000 distinct CDR3 sequences. The top ten constitute approximately 3.6% of the sample. Sequenced material: blood T cells: a sorted CD56 or NKG2C T cell subset, CD4+ or CD8+ T cells, or bulk PBMC T cells (not recorded which). These receptors were collected from a man between 18 and 35 years old in good health. Donor details come from another sample of the same person, matched by shared clones.

The chain couples TRBV7-6 to TRBJ1-2; TCRdb outputs TRBD1, but without DNA this stays unchecked. Germline V lookup: CDR1 SGHVS, CDR2 FNYEAQ. The CDR3 is 14 amino acids. CDR3 amino acids: CASSLDTGDYGYTF.

The chain links TRBV4-2 to TRBJ1-5; the TCRdb D gene call, TRBD1, has no DNA to confirm it. This CDR3 contains 19 residues. The V gene's germline CDR1 is LGHNA and CDR2 YNFKEQ. The CDR3 loop is CASSQERDREFYSNQPQHF.

The rearrangement links TRBV27 to TRBJ2-1; the D gene TCRdb calls, TRBD2, cannot be checked with no DNA. Per the germline V gene, CDR1 is MNHEY and CDR2 is SMNVEV (reference sequence). The CDR3 runs to 14 residues. The CDR3 region is CASSPSLGDDEQFF.

V and J are TRBV9 and TRBJ1-4. Germline-derived CDR1 and CDR2 are SGDLS and YYNGEE. The CDR3 runs to 14 residues. This CDR3 reads CASSAFATNEKLFF. Full variable domain (missing parts from reference TRBV9 and TRBJ1-4): DSGVTQTPKHLITATGQRVTLRCSPRSGDLSVYWYQQSLDQGLQFLIQYYNGEERAKGNILERFSAQQFPDLHSELNLSSLELGDSALYFCASSAFATNEKLFFGSGTQLSVL.

The chain links TRBV15 to TRBJ2-7. CDR1 and CDR2 (germline): LNHNV, YYDKDF (reference sequence). The CDR3 is 15 amino acids. The CDR3 loop reads CATSGKMRTYVEQYF.

The chain joins TRBV20-1 to TRBJ2-3; the TCRdb call, TRBD2, lacks DNA for checking. Germline lookup yields CDR1 DFQATT and CDR2 SNEGSKA (reference sequence). The CDR3 is made up of 15 amino acids. CDR3 sequence: CSARGGGTLADTQYF.

V gene TRBV29-1 combines with J gene TRBJ2-5; TCRdb's D call of TRBD2 is untestable without DNA. Germline V CDR1 and CDR2: SQVTM, ANQGSEA. This CDR3 comprises 13 residues. CDR3 protein: CSGSRRDVETQYF.

The chain has TRBV6-5 and TRBJ2-7; without DNA, the TCRdb call of TRBD1 cannot be checked. The CDR3 consists of 18 residues. Germline V lookup: CDR1 MNHEY, CDR2 SVGAGI. The CDR3 sequence: CASSYTAPGGRAPYEQYF.

CDR3 in amino acids: CASSLRLAGGRYTDTQYF. The V call is TRBV7-2, the J call TRBJ2-3; lacking DNA, the TRBD2 call made by TCRdb goes unchecked. The CDR3 is 18 residues long. Germline V gene data show CDR1 as SGHTA and CDR2 as FQGNSA.

The V call is TRBV11-3, the J call TRBJ1-4; TCRdb selects TRBD1, and the lack of DNA leaves this call unchecked. There are 15 residues in the CDR3. CDR1 is SGHNT and CDR2 is YENEEA in the germline V gene. CDR3 sequence: CASSRLQGTFEKLFF. The variable domain in full, completed from reference TRBV11-3 and TRBJ1-4, reads EAGVVQSPRYKIIEKKQPVAFWCNPISGHNTLYWYLQNLGQGPELLIRYENEEAVDDSQLPKDRFSAERLKGVDSTLKIQPAELGDSAVYLCASSRLQGTFEKLFFGSGTQLSVL.

This chain connects TRBV7-2 to TRBJ1-1; TCRdb calls TRBD1, which cannot be checked without DNA. This CDR3 is 14 amino acids long. The germline V gene has CDR1 SGHTA and CDR2 FQGNSA. CDR3 loop: CASSLGQGMTEAFF. Together with reference TRBV7-2 and TRBJ1-1, the CDR3 gives the full variable domain: GAGVSQSPSNKVTEKGKDVELRCDPISGHTALYWYRQSLGQGLEFLIYFQGNSAPDKSGLPSDRFSAERTGGSVSTLTIQRTQQEDSAVYLCASSLGQGMTEAFFGQGTRLTVV.

Here the CDR3 reads CASSSTGEVGELFF. V and J are TRBV7-3 and TRBJ2-2; without DNA, the TCRdb call of TRBD1 cannot be checked. The CDR3 length is 14 residues. Germline values: CDR1 SGHTA, CDR2 FQGTGA.

This chain joins TRBV7-9 and TRBJ2-7; the TRBD1 assignment by TCRdb is unverifiable without DNA. Germline V lookup: CDR1 SEHNR, CDR2 FQNEAQ (reference sequence). The CDR3 runs 14 residues. CDR3 sequence: CASSPRDKSYEQYF.

The V and J genes are TRBV6-5 and TRBJ1-2; the D call from TCRdb, TRBD1, cannot be confirmed without DNA. The CDR3 runs 13 residues. Germline CDR1 is MNHEY and CDR2 is SVGAGI. The chain's CDR3 is CASTQDRGVGYTF.

V is TRBV7-8 and J is TRBJ2-5; TCRdb calls TRBD2, which cannot be checked without DNA. CDR1 is SGHVS and CDR2 is FQNEAQ in the germline V gene. The CDR3 is 14 amino acids. This CDR3 reads CASTPRWLSETQYF.

The chain has TRBV5-1 and TRBJ2-1; TCRdb names TRBD1, which stays unverified in the absence of DNA. In germline, CDR1 is SGHRS, CDR2 YFSETQ. This CDR3 has 14 residues. CDR3 in amino acids: CASSPMTERQGQFF.